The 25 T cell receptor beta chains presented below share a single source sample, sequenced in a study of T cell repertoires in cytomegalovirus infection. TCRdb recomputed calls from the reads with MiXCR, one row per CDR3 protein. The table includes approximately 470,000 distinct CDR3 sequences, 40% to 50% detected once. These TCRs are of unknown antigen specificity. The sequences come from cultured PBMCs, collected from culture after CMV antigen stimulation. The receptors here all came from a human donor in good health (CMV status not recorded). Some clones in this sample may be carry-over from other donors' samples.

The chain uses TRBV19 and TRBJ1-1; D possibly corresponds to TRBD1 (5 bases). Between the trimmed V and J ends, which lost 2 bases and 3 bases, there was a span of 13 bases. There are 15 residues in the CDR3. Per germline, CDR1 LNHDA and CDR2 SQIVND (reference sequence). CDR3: CASSILGPPHTEAFF. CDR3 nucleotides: TGTGCCAGTAGTATATTGGGACCCCCCCACACTGAAGCTTTCTTT.

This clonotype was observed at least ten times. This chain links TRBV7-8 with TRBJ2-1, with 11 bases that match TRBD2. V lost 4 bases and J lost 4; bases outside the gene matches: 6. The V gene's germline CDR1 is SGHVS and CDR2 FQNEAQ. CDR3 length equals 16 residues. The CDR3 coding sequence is TGTGCCAGCAGCTCACCGGGACTAGCGGAATACAATGAGCAGTTCTTC. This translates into CASSSPGLAEYNEQFF. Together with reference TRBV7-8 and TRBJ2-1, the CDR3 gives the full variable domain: GAGVSQSPRYKVAKRGQDVALRCDPISGHVSLFWYQQALGQGPEFLTYFQNEAQLDKSGLPSDRFFAERPEGSVSTLKIQRTQQEDSAVYLCASSSPGLAEYNEQFFGPGTRLTVL.

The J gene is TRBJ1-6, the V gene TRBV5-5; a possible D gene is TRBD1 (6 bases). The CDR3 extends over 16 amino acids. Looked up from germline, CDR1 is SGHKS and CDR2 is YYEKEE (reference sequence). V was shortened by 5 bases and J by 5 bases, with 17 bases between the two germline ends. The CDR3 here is CASRPSPAGDNSPLHF. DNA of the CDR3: TGTGCCAGCAGGCCCTCCCCGGCAGGGGATAATTCACCCCTCCACTTT. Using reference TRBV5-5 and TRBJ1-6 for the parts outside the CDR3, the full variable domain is DAGVTQSPTHLIKTRGQQVTLRCSPISGHKSVSWYQQVLGQGPQFIFQYYEKEERGRGNFPDRFSARQFPNYSSELNVNALLLGDSALYLCASRPSPAGDNSPLHFGNGTRLTVT.

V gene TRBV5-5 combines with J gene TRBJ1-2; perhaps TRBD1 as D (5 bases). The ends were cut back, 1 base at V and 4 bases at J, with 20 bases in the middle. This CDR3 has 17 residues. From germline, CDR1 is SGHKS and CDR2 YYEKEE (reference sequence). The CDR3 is CASSLLRDVKRPYGYTF. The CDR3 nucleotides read TGTGCCAGCAGCTTGCTCCGGGACGTAAAAAGGCCCTATGGCTACACCTTC.

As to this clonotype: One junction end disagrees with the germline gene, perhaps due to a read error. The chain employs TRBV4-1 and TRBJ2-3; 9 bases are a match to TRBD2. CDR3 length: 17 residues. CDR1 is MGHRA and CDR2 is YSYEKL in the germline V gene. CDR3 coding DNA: TGTGCCAGCAGCCAACAAATAGCGGGGGCTAGCACAGATACGCAGTATTTT. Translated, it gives CASSQQIAGASTDTQYF.

The CDR3 loop reads CASGLVLRSTDTQYF. The CDR3 bases are TGTGCTAGTGGTTTGGTACTCCGTAGCACAGATACGCAGTATTTT. The gene calls are TRBV12-5 and TRBJ2-3; D remains ambiguous. Germline CDR1 and CDR2: LGHNT and FRNRAP. V was clipped by 0 bases and J by 0 bases, with 7 bases between them. The CDR3 spans 15 residues.

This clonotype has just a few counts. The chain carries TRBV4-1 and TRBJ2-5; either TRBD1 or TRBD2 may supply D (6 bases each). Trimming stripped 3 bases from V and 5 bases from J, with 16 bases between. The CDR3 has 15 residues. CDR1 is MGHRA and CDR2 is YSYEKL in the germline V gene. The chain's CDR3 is CASSQSPRGRETQYF. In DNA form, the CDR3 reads TGCGCCAGCAGCCAGTCCCCTAGGGGGAGGGAGACCCAGTACTTC.

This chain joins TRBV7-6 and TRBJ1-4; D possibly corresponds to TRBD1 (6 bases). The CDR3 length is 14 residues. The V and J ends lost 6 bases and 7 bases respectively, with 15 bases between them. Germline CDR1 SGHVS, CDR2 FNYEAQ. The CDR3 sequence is CASSDRSGVEKLFF. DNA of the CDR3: TGTGCCAGCAGTGACAGGTCGGGCGTTGAAAAACTGTTTTTT.

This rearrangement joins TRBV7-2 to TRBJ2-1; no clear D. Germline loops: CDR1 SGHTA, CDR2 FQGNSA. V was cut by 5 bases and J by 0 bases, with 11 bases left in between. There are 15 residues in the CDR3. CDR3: CASSLPPLSYNEQFF. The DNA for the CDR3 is TGTGCCAGCAGCCTACCCCCCCTCTCCTACAATGAGCAGTTCTTC.

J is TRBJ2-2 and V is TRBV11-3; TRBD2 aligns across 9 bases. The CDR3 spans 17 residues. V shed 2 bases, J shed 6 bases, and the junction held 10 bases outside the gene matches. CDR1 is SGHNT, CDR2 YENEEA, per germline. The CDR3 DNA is TGTGCCAGCAGCTTAAGTGGCGGGAGGGCCTATCCCGGGGAGCTGTTTTTT. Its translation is CASSLSGGRAYPGELFF.

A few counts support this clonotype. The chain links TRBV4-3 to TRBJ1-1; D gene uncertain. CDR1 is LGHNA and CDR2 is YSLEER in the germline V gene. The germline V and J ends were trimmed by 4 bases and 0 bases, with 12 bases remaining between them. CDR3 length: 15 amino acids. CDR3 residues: CASSRSLSMNTEAFF. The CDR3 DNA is TGCGCCAGCAGCCGAAGCCTTTCCATGAACACTGAAGCTTTCTTT.

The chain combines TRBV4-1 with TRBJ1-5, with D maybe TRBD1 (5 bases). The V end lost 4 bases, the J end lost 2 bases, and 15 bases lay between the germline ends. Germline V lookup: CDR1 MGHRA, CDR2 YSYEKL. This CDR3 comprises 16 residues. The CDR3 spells CASSPNWGFGNQPQHF. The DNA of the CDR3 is TGCGCCAGCAGCCCAAACTGGGGGTTTGGCAATCAGCCCCAGCATTTT.

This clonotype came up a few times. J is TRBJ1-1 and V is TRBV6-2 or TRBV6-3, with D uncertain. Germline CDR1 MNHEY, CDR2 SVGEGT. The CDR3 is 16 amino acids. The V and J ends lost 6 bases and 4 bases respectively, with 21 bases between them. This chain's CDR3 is CASSSIWTLRSTEAFF. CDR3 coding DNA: TGTGCCAGCAGCTCAATTTGGACCTTGCGGAGCACTGAAGCTTTCTTT.

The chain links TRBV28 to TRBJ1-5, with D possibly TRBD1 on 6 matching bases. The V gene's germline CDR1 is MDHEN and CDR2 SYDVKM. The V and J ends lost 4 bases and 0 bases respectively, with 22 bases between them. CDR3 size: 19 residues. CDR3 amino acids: CASSSPRGPVLYSNQPQHF. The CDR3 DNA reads TGTGCCAGCAGTTCCCCACGGGGGCCGGTACTTTATAGCAATCAGCCCCAGCATTTT.

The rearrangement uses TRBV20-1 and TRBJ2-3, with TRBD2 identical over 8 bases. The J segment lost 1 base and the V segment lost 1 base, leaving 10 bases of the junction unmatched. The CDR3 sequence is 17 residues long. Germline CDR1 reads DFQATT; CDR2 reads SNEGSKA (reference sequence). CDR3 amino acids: CSARALYDSGGTDTQYF. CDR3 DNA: TGCAGTGCTAGAGCCCTCTATGATAGCGGGGGCACAGATACGCAGTATTTT.

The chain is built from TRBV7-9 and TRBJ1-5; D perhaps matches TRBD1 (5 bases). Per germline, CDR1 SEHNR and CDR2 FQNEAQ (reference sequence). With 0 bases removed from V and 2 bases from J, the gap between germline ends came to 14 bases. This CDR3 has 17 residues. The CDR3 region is CASSLARGKWGNQPQHF. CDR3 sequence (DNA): TGTGCCAGCAGCTTAGCGCGGGGGAAGTGGGGCAATCAGCCCCAGCATTTT.

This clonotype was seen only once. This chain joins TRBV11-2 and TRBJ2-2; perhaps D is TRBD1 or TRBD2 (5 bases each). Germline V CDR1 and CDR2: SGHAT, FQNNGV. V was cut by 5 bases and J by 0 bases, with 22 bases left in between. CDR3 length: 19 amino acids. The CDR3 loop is CASSAPPEYRGPNTGELFF. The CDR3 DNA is TGTGCCAGCAGCGCTCCTCCTGAGTACCGGGGACCGAACACCGGGGAGCTGTTTTTT.

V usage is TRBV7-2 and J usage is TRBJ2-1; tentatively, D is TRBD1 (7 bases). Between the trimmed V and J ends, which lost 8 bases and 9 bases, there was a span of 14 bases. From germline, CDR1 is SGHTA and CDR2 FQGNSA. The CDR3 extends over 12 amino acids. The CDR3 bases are TGTGCCAGCGCCCAGGGGGGAGCTGAGCAGTTCTTC. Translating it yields CASAQGGAEQFF.

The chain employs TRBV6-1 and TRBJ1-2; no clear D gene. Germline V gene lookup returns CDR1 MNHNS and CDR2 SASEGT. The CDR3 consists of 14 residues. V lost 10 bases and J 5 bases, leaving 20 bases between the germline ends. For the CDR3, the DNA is TGTGCCACCCGAGGCCGGGCCGCTTCATATGGCTACACCTTC. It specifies CATRGRAASYGYTF.

The CDR3 region has the DNA TGTGCCAGCAGTTTTGTTAGCGGGGGGGCCGGAGAGACCCAGTACTTC. Amino acid sequence: CASSFVSGGAGETQYF. The chain is built from TRBV12-3 or TRBV12-4 and TRBJ2-5, with 11 bases identical to TRBD2. The CDR3 sequence is 16 residues long. Trimming took 3 bases from V and 4 from J; bases not matched to a gene: 7.

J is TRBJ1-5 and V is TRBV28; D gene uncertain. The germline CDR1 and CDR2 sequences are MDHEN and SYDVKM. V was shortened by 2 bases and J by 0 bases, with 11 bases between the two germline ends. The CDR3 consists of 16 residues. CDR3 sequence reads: CASSLKTWYSNQPQHF. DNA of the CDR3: TGTGCCAGCAGTTTAAAGACGTGGTATAGCAATCAGCCCCAGCATTTT.

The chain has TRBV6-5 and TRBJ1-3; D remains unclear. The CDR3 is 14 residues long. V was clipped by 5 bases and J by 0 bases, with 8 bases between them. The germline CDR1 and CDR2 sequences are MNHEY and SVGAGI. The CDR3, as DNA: TGTGCCAGCAGTCAGGTTAGCTCTGGAAACACCATATATTTT. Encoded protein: CASSQVSSGNTIYF.

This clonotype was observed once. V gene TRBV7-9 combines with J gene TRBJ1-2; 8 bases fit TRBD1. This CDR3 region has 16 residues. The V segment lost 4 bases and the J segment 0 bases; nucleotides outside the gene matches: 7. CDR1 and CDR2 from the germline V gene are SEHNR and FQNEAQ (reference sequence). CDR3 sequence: CASSSTGTGANYGYTF. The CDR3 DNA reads TGTGCCAGCAGCTCGACCGGGACAGGAGCTAACTATGGCTACACCTTC.

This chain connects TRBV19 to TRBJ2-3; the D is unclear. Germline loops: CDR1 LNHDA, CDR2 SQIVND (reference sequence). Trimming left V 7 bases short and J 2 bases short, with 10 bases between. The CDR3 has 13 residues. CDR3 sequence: CASKVGNTDTQYF. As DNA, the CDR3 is TGTGCCAGTAAAGTAGGGAACACAGATACGCAGTATTTT.

In DNA form, the CDR3 reads TGTGCCAGCAGCTCGCTCAAACCTGGACAAGAACGCGACTATGGCTACACCTTC. As protein: CASSSLKPGQERDYGYTF. The genes are TRBV11-2 and TRBJ1-2; TRBD1 is a possible D gene (5 bases). V gave up 4 bases and J gave up 3 bases, with 24 bases separating them. The CDR3 extends over 18 amino acids. In germline, CDR1 is SGHAT, CDR2 FQNNGV.